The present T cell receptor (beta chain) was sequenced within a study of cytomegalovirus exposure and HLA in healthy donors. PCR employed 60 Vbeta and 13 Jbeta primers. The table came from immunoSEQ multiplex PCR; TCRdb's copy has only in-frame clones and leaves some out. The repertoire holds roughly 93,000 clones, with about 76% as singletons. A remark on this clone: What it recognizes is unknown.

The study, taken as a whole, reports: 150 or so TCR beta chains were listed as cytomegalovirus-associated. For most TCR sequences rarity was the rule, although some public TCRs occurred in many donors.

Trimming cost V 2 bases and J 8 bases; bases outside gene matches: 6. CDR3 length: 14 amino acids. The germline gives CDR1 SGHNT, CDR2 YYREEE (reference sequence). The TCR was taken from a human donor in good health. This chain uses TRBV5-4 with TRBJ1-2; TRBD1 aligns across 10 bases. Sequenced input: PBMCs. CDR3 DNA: TGTGCCAGCAGCTTAGGGACAGGGGCGGAAGGCTACACCTTC. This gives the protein CASSLGTGAEGYTF. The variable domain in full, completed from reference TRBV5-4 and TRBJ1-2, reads ETGVTQSPTHLIKTRGQQVTLRCSSQSGHNTVSWYQQALGQGPQFIFQYYREEENGRGNFPPRFSGLQFPNYSSELNVNALELDDSALYLCASSLGTGAEGYTFGSGTRLTVV.